This T cell receptor beta chain emerged from a study of blood T cells in healthy people across ages. Findings and limits, study-wide: TCR beta diversity, measured per million T cells, fell in a roughly linear way with age.

Extraction of total RNA produced a minimum of 5.5 micrograms from each sample. A remark on this clonotype: Its antigen remains unidentified. A much bigger clone sits one base away, suggesting this may be a read error.

Together with a sample-barcoded 5' primer, a J-beta primer mix was included in a second PCR lasting about 7 to 11 cycles. TCRdb independently ran MiXCR on the 5' RACE reads; one entry per CDR3 protein. Of some 1.1 million distinct CDR3 sequences in the sample, more than 30% are singletons; the top ten hold less than 15%. The specimen sequenced was blood. This TCR was recovered from a young man in good health.

Here the CDR3 DNA reads TGTGCCAGCAACGGCGGATCGAAGGTGGACGAGCAGTACTTC. It is translated as CASNGGSKVDEQYF. The chain recombines TRBV6-2 or TRBV6-3 with TRBJ2-7, with D unresolved. Trimming shortened V by 7 bases and J by 5 bases, and 18 bases separated the two germline ends. The CDR3 loop spans 14 amino acids. Germline V gene lookup returns CDR1 MNHEY and CDR2 SVGEGT.